The present T cell receptor (beta chain) was sequenced within a study of blood T cell repertoires in COVID-19 (dated by TCRdb to between 2020 and 2021). Study-wide context: Collaborator samples came from the United States, Italy and Spain and covered acute and convalescent phases of COVID-19. The material from the prospective study consisted of cDNA or gDNA derived from T cells, B-cell-depleted T cells, or PBMCs. The dataset comprised deeply sampled blood TCRbeta repertoires from subjects exposed to, actively infected with, or recovered from COVID-19. The repertoires were released in a freely available public database meant as a resource for research on the immune response to SARS-CoV-2. The samples were drawn from the first 160 participants of the ongoing ImmuneRACE study and from over 950 subjects provided by 6 global collaborators. A de-identified subject ID, COVID-19 status, age in years and sex were almost always included in the sample metadata. HLA class I and class II types, where available, came from metadata supplied by the sample provider rather than from assay-based typing. The paper as a whole reports these results and caveats: How much clinical and demographic metadata was included differed by source and by participant, and the metadata was provided uncurated.

Whole blood was collected in K2EDTA tubes by collaborating institutions according to the institutions' own protocols. For TCRbeta analysis, collaborators shipped samples in one of three forms: frozen whole blood, isolated PBMCs, or DNA extracted from either of those sample types. Concerning this clone: Its antigen is currently not known. Within one base of it there is no much larger clone, and no base qualities were kept.

TCRbeta CDR3 regions were amplified from genomic DNA using the immunoSEQ Assay, a bias-controlled multiplex PCR. On the authors' methods: Nucleated cell counts per sample were estimated from amplification of reference gene primers within the assay. To quantify the absolute abundance of each unique TCRbeta CDR3 rearrangement, sequence reads were collapsed and filtered. For each sample, productive Simpson clonality was calculated by taking the square root of Simpson's diversity index across productive rearrangements. This is the immuneACCESS table as TCRdb keeps it, with only in-frame sequences that have V and J called. A part of the clones is gone; compared with another copy, unresolved V genes explain less than half, and the rest is unexplained. The V and J calls and clone size come from that table; D and trimming were worked out from the DNA. The sample table shows about 62,000 clones, and just over 85% are seen once. The ten biggest clones cover 1.3% of the sample.

The CDR3 measures 14 amino acids from cysteine to phenylalanine. The entry retains the CDR3 DNA only, 42 bases that are in frame from base 1. CDR1 and CDR2 are drawn from the germline V gene (reference sequence): LGHDT, YNNKEL. The trim is 4 bases for V and 10 bases for J, with a gap of 14 bases between the germline ends. What was sequenced was peripheral blood. This sequence originates from an elderly woman with acute or convalescent COVID-19. Recombination connected TRBV3-1 (or the pseudogene TRBV3-2) to TRBJ1-6; TRBD1 might be the D gene, on 6 matching bases. At the DNA level, the sequence is TGTGCCAGCAGCCTAGGACAGATGCCGTCACCCCTCCACTTT. This yields the protein CASSLGQMPSPLHF.